This TCR beta chain was identified during a study of blood T cell repertoires in COVID-19. The overall study: The United States, Italy and Spain were the sources of the acute and convalescent COVID-19 samples. PBMCs, B-cell-depleted T cells, or T cells provided the cDNA or gDNA that made up the material.

CDR3 length equals 13 residues. V gave up 2 bases and J gave up 8 bases, with 9 bases separating them. The germline CDR1 and CDR2 sequences are KGHSH and LQKENI. This clone occurred a few times. Authors' processing steps: Amplification from reference gene primers served as the basis for estimated nucleated cell counts. Produced via immunoSEQ multiplex PCR; TCRdb's table is partial and in-frame only. V and J calls and clone size are given by that table; D and trimming were obtained from the DNA. Of roughly 140,000 clones in the sample, 60% to 85% were seen once. The rearrangement uses TRBV18 and TRBJ1-4, with D unresolved. The sequenced material came from peripheral blood. The receptor was derived from a man aged 45-65 years with active or convalescent COVID-19. The CDR3 DNA reads TGTGCCAGCTCACCAGAGCAGGAAGAAAAACTGTTTTTT. Protein product: CASSPEQEEKLFF.